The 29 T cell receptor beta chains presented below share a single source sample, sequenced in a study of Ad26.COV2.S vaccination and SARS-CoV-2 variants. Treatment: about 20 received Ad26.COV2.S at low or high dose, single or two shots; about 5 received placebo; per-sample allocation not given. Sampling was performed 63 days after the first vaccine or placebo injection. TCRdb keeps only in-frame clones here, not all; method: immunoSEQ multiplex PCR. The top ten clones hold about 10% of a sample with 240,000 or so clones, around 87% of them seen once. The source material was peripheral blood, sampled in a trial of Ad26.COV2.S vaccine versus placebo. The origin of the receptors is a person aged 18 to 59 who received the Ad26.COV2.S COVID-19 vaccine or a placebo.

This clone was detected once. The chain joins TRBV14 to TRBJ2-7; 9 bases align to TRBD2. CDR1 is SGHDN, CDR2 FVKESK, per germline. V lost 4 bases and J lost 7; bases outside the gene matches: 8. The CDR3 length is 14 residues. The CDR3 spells CASSRAALAGEQYF. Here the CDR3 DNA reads TGTGCCAGCAGCCGCGCGGCGCTAGCGGGGGAGCAGTACTTC.

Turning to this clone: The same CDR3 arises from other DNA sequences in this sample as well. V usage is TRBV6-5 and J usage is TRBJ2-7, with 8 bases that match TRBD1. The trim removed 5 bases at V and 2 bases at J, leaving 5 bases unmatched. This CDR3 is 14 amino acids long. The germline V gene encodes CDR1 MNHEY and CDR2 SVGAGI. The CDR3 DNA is TGTGCCAGCAGTCGCGGGACAGGAACCTACGAGCAGTACTTC. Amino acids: CASSRGTGTYEQYF.

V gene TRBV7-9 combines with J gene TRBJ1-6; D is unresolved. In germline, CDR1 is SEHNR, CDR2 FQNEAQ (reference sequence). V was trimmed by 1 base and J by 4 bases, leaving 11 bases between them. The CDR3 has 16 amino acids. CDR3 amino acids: CASSLGPDGYNSPLHF. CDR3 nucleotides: TGTGCCAGCAGCTTAGGTCCAGACGGTTATAATTCACCCCTCCACTTT. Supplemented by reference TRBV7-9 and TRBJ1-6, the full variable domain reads DTGVSQNPRHKITKRGQNVTFRCDPISEHNRLYWYRQTLGQGPEFLTYFQNEAQLEKSRLLSDRFSAERPKGSFSTLEIQRTEQGDSAMYLCASSLGPDGYNSPLHFGNGTRLTVT.

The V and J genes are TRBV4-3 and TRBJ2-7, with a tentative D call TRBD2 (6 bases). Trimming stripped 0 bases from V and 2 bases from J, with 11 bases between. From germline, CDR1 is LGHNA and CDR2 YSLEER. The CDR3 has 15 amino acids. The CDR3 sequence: CASSQDAGPAYEQYF. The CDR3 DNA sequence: TGCGCCAGCAGCCAAGATGCGGGACCCGCCTACGAGCAGTACTTC.

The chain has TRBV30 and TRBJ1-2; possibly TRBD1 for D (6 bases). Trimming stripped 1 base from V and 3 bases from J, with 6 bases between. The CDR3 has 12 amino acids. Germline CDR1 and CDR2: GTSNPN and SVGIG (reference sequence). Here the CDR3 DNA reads TGTGCCTGGAGTGACAGGGACTATGGCTACACCTTC. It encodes CAWSDRDYGYTF.

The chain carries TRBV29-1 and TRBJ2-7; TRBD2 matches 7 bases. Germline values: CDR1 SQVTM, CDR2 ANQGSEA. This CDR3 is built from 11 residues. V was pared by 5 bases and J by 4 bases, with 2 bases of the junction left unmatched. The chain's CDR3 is CSVWGGYEQYF. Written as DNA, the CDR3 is TGCAGCGTTTGGGGGGGTTACGAGCAGTACTTC.

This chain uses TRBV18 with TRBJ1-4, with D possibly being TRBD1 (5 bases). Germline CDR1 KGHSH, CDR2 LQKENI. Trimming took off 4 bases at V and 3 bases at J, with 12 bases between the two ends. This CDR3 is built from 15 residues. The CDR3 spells CASSLGGAPNEKLFF. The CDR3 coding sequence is TGTGCCAGCTCACTCGGGGGTGCGCCTAATGAAAAACTGTTTTTT.

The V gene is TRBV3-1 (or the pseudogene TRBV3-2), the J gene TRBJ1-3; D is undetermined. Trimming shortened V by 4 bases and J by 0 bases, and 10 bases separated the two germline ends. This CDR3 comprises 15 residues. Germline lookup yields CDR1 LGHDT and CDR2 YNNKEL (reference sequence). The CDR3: CASSPGRSSGNTIYF. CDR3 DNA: TGTGCCAGCAGCCCCGGACGGAGCTCTGGAAACACCATATATTTT.

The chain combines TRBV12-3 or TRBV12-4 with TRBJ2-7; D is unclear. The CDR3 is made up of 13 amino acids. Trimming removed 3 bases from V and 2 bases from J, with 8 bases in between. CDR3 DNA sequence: TGTGCCAGCAGTTTTCAGAGCCCCTACGAGCAGTACTTC. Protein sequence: CASSFQSPYEQYF.

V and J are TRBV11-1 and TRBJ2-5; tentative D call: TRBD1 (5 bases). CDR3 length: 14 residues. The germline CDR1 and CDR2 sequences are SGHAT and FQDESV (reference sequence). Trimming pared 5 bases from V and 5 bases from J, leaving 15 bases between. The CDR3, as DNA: TGTGCCAGCAGCCGCCCACACCCAGGGGAGACCCAGTACTTC. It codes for CASSRPHPGETQYF.

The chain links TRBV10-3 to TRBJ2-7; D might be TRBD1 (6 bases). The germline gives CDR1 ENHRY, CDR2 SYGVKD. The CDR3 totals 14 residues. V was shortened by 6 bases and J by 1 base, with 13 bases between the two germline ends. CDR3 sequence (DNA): TGTGCCATCAGATCGATCGGACAGTCCTACGAGCAGTACTTC. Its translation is CAIRSIGQSYEQYF.

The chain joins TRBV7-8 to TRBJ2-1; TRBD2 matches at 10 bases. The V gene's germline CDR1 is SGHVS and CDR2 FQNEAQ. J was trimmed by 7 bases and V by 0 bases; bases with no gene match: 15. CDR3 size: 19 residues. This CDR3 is CASSLAFITSGTPRNEQFF. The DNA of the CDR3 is TGTGCCAGCAGCTTAGCCTTCATTACTAGCGGGACCCCTCGGAATGAGCAGTTCTTC.

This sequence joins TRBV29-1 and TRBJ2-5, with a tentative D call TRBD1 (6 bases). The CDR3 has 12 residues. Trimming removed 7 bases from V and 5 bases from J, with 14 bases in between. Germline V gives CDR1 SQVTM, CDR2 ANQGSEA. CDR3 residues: CSAVSGAETQYF. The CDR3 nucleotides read TGCAGCGCCGTCTCAGGGGCCGAGACCCAGTACTTC.

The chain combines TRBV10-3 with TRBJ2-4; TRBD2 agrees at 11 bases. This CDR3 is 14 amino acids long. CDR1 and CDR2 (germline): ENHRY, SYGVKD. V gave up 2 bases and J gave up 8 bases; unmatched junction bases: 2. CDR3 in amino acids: CAISETSGSDIQYF. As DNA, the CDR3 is TGTGCCATCAGTGAGACTAGCGGGAGTGACATTCAGTACTTC.

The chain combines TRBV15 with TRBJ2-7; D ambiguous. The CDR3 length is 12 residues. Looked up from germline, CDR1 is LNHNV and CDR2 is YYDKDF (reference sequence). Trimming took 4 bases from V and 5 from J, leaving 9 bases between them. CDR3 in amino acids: CATSTNTDEQYF. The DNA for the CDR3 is TGTGCCACCAGCACCAACACGGACGAGCAGTACTTC.

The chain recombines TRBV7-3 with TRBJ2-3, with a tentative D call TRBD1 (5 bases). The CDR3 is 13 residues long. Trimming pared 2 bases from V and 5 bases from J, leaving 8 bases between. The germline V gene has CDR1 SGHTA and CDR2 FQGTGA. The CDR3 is CASSLGREDTQYF. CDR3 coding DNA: TGTGCCAGCAGCTTAGGCAGGGAAGATACGCAGTATTTT.

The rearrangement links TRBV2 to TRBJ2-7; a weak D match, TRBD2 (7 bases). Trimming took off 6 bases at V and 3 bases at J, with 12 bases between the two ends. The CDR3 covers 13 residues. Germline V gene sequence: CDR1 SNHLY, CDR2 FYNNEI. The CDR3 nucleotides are TGTGCCAGCAGCTGGGGGGGGCTCTACGAGCAGTACTTC. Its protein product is CASSWGGLYEQYF.

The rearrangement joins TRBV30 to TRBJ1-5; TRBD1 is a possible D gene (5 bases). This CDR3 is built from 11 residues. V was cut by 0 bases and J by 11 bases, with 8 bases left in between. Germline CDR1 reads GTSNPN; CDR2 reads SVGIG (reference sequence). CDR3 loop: CAWSVQGAQHF. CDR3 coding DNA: TGTGCCTGGAGTGTACAAGGGGCCCAGCATTTT.

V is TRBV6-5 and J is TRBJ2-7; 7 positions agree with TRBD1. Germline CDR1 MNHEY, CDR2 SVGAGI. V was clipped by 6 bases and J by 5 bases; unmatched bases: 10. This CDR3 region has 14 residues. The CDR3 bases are TGTGCCAGCAGACCTATGGGACAGCCCAACGAGCAGTACTTC. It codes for CASRPMGQPNEQYF.

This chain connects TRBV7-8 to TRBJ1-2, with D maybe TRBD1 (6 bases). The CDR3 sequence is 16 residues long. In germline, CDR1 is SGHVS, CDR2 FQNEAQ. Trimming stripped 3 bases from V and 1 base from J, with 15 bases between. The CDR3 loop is CASSLGGRGVNYGYTF. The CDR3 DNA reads TGTGCCAGCAGCTTGGGGGGTAGGGGGGTTAACTATGGCTACACCTTC. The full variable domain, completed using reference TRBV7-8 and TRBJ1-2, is GAGVSQSPRYKVAKRGQDVALRCDPISGHVSLFWYQQALGQGPEFLTYFQNEAQLDKSGLPSDRFFAERPEGSVSTLKIQRTQQEDSAVYLCASSLGGRGVNYGYTFGSGTRLTVV.

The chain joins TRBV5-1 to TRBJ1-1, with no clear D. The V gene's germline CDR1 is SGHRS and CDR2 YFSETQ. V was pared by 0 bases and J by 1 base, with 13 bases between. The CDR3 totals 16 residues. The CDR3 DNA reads TGCGCCAGCAGCTTGGTCCGTCTCCGGGGGAACACTGAAGCTTTCTTT. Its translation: CASSLVRLRGNTEAFF. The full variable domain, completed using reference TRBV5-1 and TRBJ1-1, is KAGVTQTPRYLIKTRGQQVTLSCSPISGHRSVSWYQQTPGQGLQFLFEYFSETQRNKGNFPGRFSGRQFSNSRSEMNVSTLELGDSALYLCASSLVRLRGNTEAFFGQGTRLTVV.

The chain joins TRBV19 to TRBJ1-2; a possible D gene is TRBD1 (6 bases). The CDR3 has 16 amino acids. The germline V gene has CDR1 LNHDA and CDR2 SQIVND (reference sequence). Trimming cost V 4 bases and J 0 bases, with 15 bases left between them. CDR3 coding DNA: TGTGCCAGTAGTACTCAACAGGGAGCCACTAACTATGGCTACACCTTC. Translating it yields CASSTQQGATNYGYTF.

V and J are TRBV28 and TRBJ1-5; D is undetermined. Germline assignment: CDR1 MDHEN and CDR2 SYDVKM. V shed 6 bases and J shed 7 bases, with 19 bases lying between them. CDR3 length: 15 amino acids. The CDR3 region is CASSDSRAPNQPQHF. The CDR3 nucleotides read TGTGCCAGCAGCGACTCGAGGGCACCCAACCAGCCCCAGCATTTT.

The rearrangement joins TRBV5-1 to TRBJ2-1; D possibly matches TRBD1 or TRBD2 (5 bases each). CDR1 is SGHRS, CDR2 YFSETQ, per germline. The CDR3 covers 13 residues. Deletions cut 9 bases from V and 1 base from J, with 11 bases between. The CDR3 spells CATRESSYNEQFF. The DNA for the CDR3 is TGCGCCACCAGGGAGTCTTCCTACAATGAGCAGTTCTTC. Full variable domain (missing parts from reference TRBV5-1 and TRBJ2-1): KAGVTQTPRYLIKTRGQQVTLSCSPISGHRSVSWYQQTPGQGLQFLFEYFSETQRNKGNFPGRFSGRQFSNSRSEMNVSTLELGDSALYLCATRESSYNEQFFGPGTRLTVL.

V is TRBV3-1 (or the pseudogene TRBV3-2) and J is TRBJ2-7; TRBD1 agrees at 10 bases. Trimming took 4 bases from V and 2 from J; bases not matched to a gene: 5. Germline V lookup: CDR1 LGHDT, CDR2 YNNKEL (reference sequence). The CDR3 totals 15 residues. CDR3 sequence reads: CASSPRQGAPYEQYF. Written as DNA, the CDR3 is TGTGCCAGCAGCCCACGACAGGGGGCTCCCTACGAGCAGTACTTC.

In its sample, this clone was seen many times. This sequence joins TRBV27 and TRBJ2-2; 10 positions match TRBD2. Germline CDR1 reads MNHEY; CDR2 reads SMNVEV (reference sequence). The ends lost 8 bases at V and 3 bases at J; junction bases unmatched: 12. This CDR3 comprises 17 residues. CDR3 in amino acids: CASAATRTSGYTGELFF. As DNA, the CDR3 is TGTGCCAGCGCAGCTACCCGGACTAGCGGATACACCGGGGAGCTGTTTTTT.

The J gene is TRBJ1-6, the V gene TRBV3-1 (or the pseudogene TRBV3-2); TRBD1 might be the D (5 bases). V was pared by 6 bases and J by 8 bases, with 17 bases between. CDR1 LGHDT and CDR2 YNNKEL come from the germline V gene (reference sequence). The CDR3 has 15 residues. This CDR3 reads CASSQQVVPDSPLHF. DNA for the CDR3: TGTGCCAGCAGTCAACAGGTGGTACCGGATTCACCCCTCCACTTT.

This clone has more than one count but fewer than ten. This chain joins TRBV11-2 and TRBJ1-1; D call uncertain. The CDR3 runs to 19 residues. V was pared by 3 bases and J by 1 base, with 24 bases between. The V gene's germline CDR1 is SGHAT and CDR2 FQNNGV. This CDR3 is CASSLVRVVELGANTEAFF. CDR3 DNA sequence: TGTGCCAGCAGCTTGGTGCGTGTAGTGGAGTTGGGTGCGAACACTGAAGCTTTCTTT.

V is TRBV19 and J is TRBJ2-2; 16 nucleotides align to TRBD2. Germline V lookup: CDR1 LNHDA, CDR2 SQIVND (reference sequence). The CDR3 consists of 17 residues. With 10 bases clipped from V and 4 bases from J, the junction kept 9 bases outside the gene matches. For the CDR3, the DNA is TGTGCCACCACCACCGGGACTAGCGGGGGGGTCACCGGGGAGCTGTTTTTT. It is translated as CATTTGTSGGVTGELFF.